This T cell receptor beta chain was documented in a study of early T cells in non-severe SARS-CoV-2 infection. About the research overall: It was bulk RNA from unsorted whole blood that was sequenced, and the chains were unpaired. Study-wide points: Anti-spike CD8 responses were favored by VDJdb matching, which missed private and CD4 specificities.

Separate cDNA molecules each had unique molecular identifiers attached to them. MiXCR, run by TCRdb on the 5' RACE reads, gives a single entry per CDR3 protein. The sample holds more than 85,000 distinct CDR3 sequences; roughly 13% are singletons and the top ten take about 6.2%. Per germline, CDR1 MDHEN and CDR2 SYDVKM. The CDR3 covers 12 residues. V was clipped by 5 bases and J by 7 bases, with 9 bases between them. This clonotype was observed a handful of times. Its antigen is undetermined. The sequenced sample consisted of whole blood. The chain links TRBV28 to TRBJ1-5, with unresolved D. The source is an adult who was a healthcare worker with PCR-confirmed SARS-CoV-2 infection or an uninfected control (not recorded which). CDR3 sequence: CASSTVGQPQHF. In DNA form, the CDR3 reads TGTGCCAGCAGTACAGTAGGCCAGCCCCAGCATTTT.